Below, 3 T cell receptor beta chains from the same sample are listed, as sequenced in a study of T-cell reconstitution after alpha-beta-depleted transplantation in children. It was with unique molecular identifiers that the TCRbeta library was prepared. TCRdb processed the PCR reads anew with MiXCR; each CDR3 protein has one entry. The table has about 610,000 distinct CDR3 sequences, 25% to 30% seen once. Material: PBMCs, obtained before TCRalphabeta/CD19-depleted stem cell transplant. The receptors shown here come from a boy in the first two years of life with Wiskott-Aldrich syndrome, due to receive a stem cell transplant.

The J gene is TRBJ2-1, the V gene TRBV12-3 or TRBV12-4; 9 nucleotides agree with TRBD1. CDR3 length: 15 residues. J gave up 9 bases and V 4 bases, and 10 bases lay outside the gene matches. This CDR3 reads CASSSSLGTGSEQFF. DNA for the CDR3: TGTGCCAGCAGTTCCTCGCTCGGGACAGGGAGTGAGCAGTTCTTC.

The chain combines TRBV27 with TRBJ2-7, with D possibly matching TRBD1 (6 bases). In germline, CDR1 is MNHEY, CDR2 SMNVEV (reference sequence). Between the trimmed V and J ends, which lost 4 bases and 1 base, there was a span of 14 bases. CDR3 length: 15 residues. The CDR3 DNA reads TGTGCCAGCAGTTCGCCTGGGACACCTTCCTACGAGCAGTACTTC. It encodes CASSSPGTPSYEQYF.

CDR3 residues: CASSQDSQYQETQYF. The CDR3 bases are TGTGCCAGCAGTCAGGACAGCCAGTACCAAGAGACCCAGTACTTC. The chain recombines TRBV2 with TRBJ2-5, with D possibly matching TRBD1 (6 bases). The CDR3 has 15 amino acids. With 5 bases removed from V and 0 bases from J, the gap between germline ends came to 13 bases. Germline CDR1 is SNHLY and CDR2 is FYNNEI. The variable domain in full, completed from reference TRBV2 and TRBJ2-5, reads EPEVTQTPSHQVTQMGQEVILRCVPISNHLYFYWYRQILGQKVEFLVSFYNNEISEKSEIFDDQFSVERPDGSNFTLKIRSTKLEDSAMYFCASSQDSQYQETQYFGPGTRLLVL.